Described below is a single T cell receptor beta chain sequence and its context. CDR3 size: 15 residues. From germline, CDR1 is SGHVS and CDR2 FNYEAQ. V was cut by 5 bases and J by 0 bases, with 14 bases left in between. The data originate from a study of early T cells in non-severe SARS-CoV-2 infection. Unique molecular identifiers were added to individual cDNA molecules. MiXCR, applied by TCRdb to the 5' RACE reads, yields one record per CDR3 protein. Of 80,000 to 95,000 distinct CDR3 sequences in the sample, 13% to 15% were seen once. The chain links TRBV7-6 to TRBJ2-7, with a tentative D call TRBD1 (6 bases). The sequenced sample was whole blood. The receptor was derived from an adult who was a healthcare worker with PCR-confirmed SARS-CoV-2 infection or an uninfected control (not recorded which). The CDR3 protein is CASSVIQGDSYEQYF. The CDR3 DNA reads TGTGCCAGCAGCGTAATACAGGGAGACTCCTACGAGCAGTACTTC.